A selection of T cell receptor beta chains follows, all from one sample in a study of early T cells in non-severe SARS-CoV-2 infection. TCRdb passed the 5' RACE reads through MiXCR, listing each CDR3 protein once. This sample carries some 71,000 distinct CDR3 sequences, about 9% of them seen once, and the ten largest clones take about 5.6%. The sample comprised whole blood. The receptors shown here come from an adult who was a healthcare worker with PCR-confirmed SARS-CoV-2 infection or an uninfected control (not recorded which). Both conserved end residues are part of each CDR3. D genes are given only for firm matches. Size values are once, few and many counts, or a class for expanded clones, and some rows have none.

D gene,J gene,V gene,clone size,CDR3 DNA,CDR3 protein
TRBD1,TRBJ2-7,TRBV20-1,few,TGCAGTGCTACGACCGGGACAGGGGGGTACGAGCAGTACTTC,CSATTGTGGYEQYF
NA,TRBJ1-5,TRBV24-1,NA,TGTGCCACCAGCCGGGGGACAAATCAGCCCCAGCATTTT,CATSRGTNQPQHF
NA,TRBJ2-1,TRBV2,few,TGTGCCAGCAGTGAAACCCCCTACCATGAGCAGTTCTTC,CASSETPYHEQFF
NA,TRBJ2-3,TRBV2,few,TGTGCCAGCAATTTAAGAGGAGATACGCAGTATTTT,CASNLRGDTQYF
NA,TRBJ2-1,TRBV29-1,few,TGCAGCGCCCGGGGTATGTGGAATGAGCAGTTCTTC,CSARGMWNEQFF
NA,TRBJ2-1,TRBV20-1,few,TGCAGTGCCCCAGATCCGGCTGGAACCCACAATGAGCAGTTCTTC,CSAPDPAGTHNEQFF
TRBD1,TRBJ1-1,TRBV7-9,NA,TGTGCCAGCAGTCTTAGGGACAGGCCTGAAGCTTTCTTT,CASSLRDRPEAFF
NA,TRBJ2-3,TRBV6-5,many,TGTGCCAGCAGTTACGGGGCAGACCCAAGTGATACGCAGTATTTT,CASSYGADPSDTQYF
NA,TRBJ1-5,TRBV12-3/TRBV12-4,NA,TGTGCCAGCAGCCCAGTCCTTGGGGGCCGGGATCAGCCCCAGCATTTT,CASSPVLGGRDQPQHF
NA,TRBJ2-1,TRBV4-2,few,TGTGCCAGCAGCCAATTGGCCAATGAGCAGTTCTTC,CASSQLANEQFF
NA,TRBJ2-2,TRBV29-1,many,TGCAGCGTTCTAAAGTACGAGAAAAACACCGGGGAGCTGTTTTTT,CSVLKYEKNTGELFF
TRBD2,TRBJ2-3,TRBV4-2,NA,TGTGCCAGCAGCCAAGATCCTAGCGGGAACACAGATACGCAGTATTTT,CASSQDPSGNTDTQYF
NA,TRBJ1-5,TRBV19,few,TGTGCCAGTAGTATGGGAGGACAGTACAATCAGCCCCAGCATTTT,CASSMGGQYNQPQHF
NA,TRBJ2-3,TRBV24-1,few,TGTGCCACCCGAGCAGGGCCGACAGATACGCAGTATTTT,CATRAGPTDTQYF
NA,TRBJ2-7,TRBV12-5,many,TGTGCTAGTGGTTTGACTTCGGGCTTCGGGCAGTACTTC,CASGLTSGFGQYF
TRBD2,TRBJ2-2,TRBV24-1,many,TGTGCCACCAGTGATCCGGGACTAGCGGGCCCCACCGGGGAGCTGTTTTTT,CATSDPGLAGPTGELFF
NA,TRBJ1-1,TRBV20-1,few,TGCAGTGCTAGAGATCATCGTCGTCCGTTGGCGGCGGGTGAAGCTTTCTTT,CSARDHRRPLAAGEAFF
NA,TRBJ1-1,TRBV4-1,NA,TGCGCCAGCAGCCAAATGGACAGGAACACTGAAGCTTTCTTT,CASSQMDRNTEAFF
TRBD2,TRBJ2-7,TRBV5-1,many,TGCGCCAGCAGCCCCTCGACTAGCGTCTCCTACGAGCAGTACTTC,CASSPSTSVSYEQYF
TRBD2,TRBJ2-1,TRBV9,many,TGTGCCAGCAGCGGGCTAGCGGATCACGGGAGGGAGCAGTTCTTC,CASSGLADHGREQFF
NA,TRBJ1-5,TRBV7-2,many,TGTGCCAGCAGCTTAGATATTGCAGGGGCCCAGTATAGCAATCAGCCCCAGCATTTT,CASSLDIAGAQYSNQPQHF
NA,TRBJ2-3,TRBV7-8,NA,TGTGCCAGCAGCTCCTTTACCAAACCGGGGGAGACAGATACGCAGTATTTT,CASSSFTKPGETDTQYF
TRBD1,TRBJ2-7,TRBV4-3,many,TGCGCCAGCAGCCAGCCGGGACAGGGTGTCCACGAGCAGTACTTC,CASSQPGQGVHEQYF
NA,TRBJ2-3,TRBV6-2/TRBV6-3,many,TGTGCCAGCAGTTACGAGACGACTAGCACAGATACGCAGTATTTT,CASSYETTSTDTQYF
NA,TRBJ2-1,TRBV28,NA,TGTGCCAGCAGTACCCTTTCCGGGTTCCAGTTCTTC,CASSTLSGFQFF
NA,TRBJ1-1,TRBV7-6,many,TGTGCCAGCAGCTTAAGGGGCCCTGGGGGCACTGAAGCTTTCTTT,CASSLRGPGGTEAFF
NA,TRBJ2-7,TRBV3-1,many,TGTGCCAGCAGCCAGTCCCCCGGGCGGACCTACGAGCAGTACTTC,CASSQSPGRTYEQYF
TRBD1,TRBJ1-4,TRBV7-2,NA,TGTGCCAGCAGCTTTCAGGGGGGCACTAATGAAAAACTGTTTTTT,CASSFQGGTNEKLFF
TRBD1,TRBJ2-1,TRBV6-2/TRBV6-3,many,TGTGCCAGCAGTTACAGACAGACAGGGAACAATGAGCAGTTCTTC,CASSYRQTGNNEQFF
TRBD2,TRBJ2-1,TRBV23-1,NA,TGCGCCAGCAGTCAATGGGGGGGCAATGAGCAGTTCTTC,CASSQWGGNEQFF
TRBD1,TRBJ1-2,TRBV30,NA,TGTGCCTGGAGTGTCAGACAGGGTTATGGCTACACCTTC,CAWSVRQGYGYTF
NA,TRBJ1-2,TRBV29-1,few,TGCAGCGTCCCGACGGATAACTATGGCTACACCTTC,CSVPTDNYGYTF
NA,TRBJ1-3,TRBV11-2,NA,TGTGCCAGCAGCCTACACAGCAGCTCTGGAAACACCATATATTTT,CASSLHSSSGNTIYF